This T cell receptor (beta chain) was found in a study of T-cell memory formation after mild COVID-19 (dated by TCRdb to the early 2020s). Study-wide context: Most TCR sequence clusters were specific to one of the two donors. The cohort comprised two young, previously healthy adult volunteers, one female and one male. In two donors, T-cell clones that expanded and contracted after mild COVID-19 were followed by sequencing TCRalpha and TCRbeta repertoires longitudinally.

CDR1 and CDR2, looked up from the germline V gene, are SGHAT and FQNNGV. After removal of 0 bases from V and 4 bases from J, the junction retains 6 bases not matched to a gene. The CDR3 runs 16 residues from the cysteine to the phenylalanine. Only the CDR3 DNA is retained, 48 bases long and in frame from the first base. PBMCs were isolated by Ficoll-Paque density gradient centrifugation. The research as a whole found: The study covered only a couple of mild cases, and larger cohorts including severe cases with pre-infection samples were considered necessary. Contracting CD4+ clones appeared mostly in the CM and EM memory subsets, whereas CD8+ clones were enriched in EMRA. Some responding clones were detected in pre-infection memory, which suggested that pre-existing cross-reactive memory T cells had joined the SARS-CoV-2 response. Clones that contracted from day 15 to 85 showed balanced CD4/CD8 phenotypes, whereas a second wave of clones that expanded from day 15 to 37 leaned towards CD4+. SARS-CoV-2 specificity of the second-wave clones peaking on day 37 was not confirmed.

The sequencing machine was an Illumina NovaSeq 6000. cDNA libraries for TCRalpha and TCRbeta were prepared by 5'RACE using constant-segment primers, with sample barcodes and unique molecular identifiers added. Trizol reagent was used to extract RNA from every sample. Amplification of the libraries took two PCR steps, and the second step added a second sample barcode plus Illumina TruSeq adapters. Libraries were sequenced on an Illumina NovaSeq with 2 x 150 bp paired-end reads. For the original study's pipeline: Reads were demultiplexed and collapsed into UMI-guided consensus sequences with migec v1.2.7. With mixcr v2.1.11, UMI consensuses were aligned to TRA and TRB V and J templates and assembled into clonotypes. A clonotype was counted as expanded or contracted only when both edgeR and NoisET called the clonotype significant, with the noise models trained on biological replicates. For edgeR calls, the thresholds were a false discovery rate-adjusted p below 0.01 and a log2 fold-change of 1. As an exploratory analysis of dynamics, PCA with hierarchical clustering was applied to max-normalized trajectories of the 1000 most abundant clonotypes. Separately sequenced CD4+ and CD8+ repertoires were used to assign a CD4 or CD8 phenotype to each responding clone. The public reads were reanalyzed by TCRdb: fastp trimming at Q25, MiXCR alignment, in-frame beta chains only. Every CDR3 protein is listed once, alongside the most common genes and DNA of its rows. For this entry, the V and J calls and clone size follow TCRdb and not the study's own pipeline. The sample table contains a few hundred thousand distinct CDR3 sequences; only one count was recorded for over 20% of them. Of the sample, under 15% is held by the ten largest clones.

This clonotype has a handful of counts. Its specific antigen is unknown. Base qualities were left out, and no much larger clone turns up one base away. The clonotype comes from an adult woman who had mild COVID-19 (a few samples of this study predate the infection). The sample titles of this study are shuffled in the database, so cell type and time point are left out; the donor was told from shared clones. The chain joins TRBV11-2 to TRBJ2-1, and 7 bases in between align with TRBD2. Material: PBMCs or a T cell subset sorted from them (not recorded which). The sequenced DNA: TGTGCCAGCAGCTTAGAGCTACGGGGAGGGTACAATGAGCAGTTCTTC. It translates as CASSLELRGGYNEQFF.